This is a list of T cell receptor beta chains from one sample in a study of T-cell memory formation after mild COVID-19. One entry per CDR3 protein results from TCRdb running MiXCR on the 5' RACE reads. The sample records 120,000 to 150,000 distinct CDR3 sequences, 6% to 7% being singletons. Sequencing used PBMCs or a T cell subset sorted from them (not recorded which). These receptor sequences come from an adult woman who had mild COVID-19 (a few samples of this study predate the infection). Cell type and time point are not known. Each CDR3 is given with its conserved first and last residue. A D gene is named only where the DNA matches it firmly. Size is stated for part of the rows, as once, few or many counts, or as a class when the clone is expanded.

v_gene	j_gene	abundance	len	d_gene	CDR3aa	CDR3nt
TRBV20-1	TRBJ2-3	NA	14	TRBD2	CSVREGRSTDTQYF	TGCAGTGTGAGGGAGGGTCGCTCCACAGATACGCAGTATTTT
TRBV23-1	TRBJ1-5	many	14	NA	CASSPRTANQPQHF	TGCGCCAGCAGTCCCCGGACAGCAAATCAGCCCCAGCATTTT
TRBV20-1	TRBJ2-7	many	14	TRBD2	CSARDGSGGYEQYF	TGCAGTGCTAGAGATGGGTCGGGGGGCTACGAGCAGTACTTC
TRBV7-9	TRBJ2-5	NA	13	NA	CASRPQVAETQYF	TGTGCCAGCAGACCTCAGGTCGCGGAGACCCAGTACTTC
TRBV24-1	TRBJ2-2	few	13	NA	CATKRTSTGELFF	TGTGCCACCAAAAGGACGTCGACCGGGGAGCTGTTTTTT
TRBV7-2	TRBJ2-3	many	15	NA	CASSLVAGSTDTQYF	TGTGCCAGCAGCTTAGTCGCGGGGTCCACAGATACGCAGTATTTT
TRBV5-4	TRBJ2-3	few	15	NA	CASSLAGANTDTQYF	TGTGCCAGCAGCTTGGCGGGGGCCAACACAGATACGCAGTATTTT
TRBV19	TRBJ2-3	few	15	NA	CASSIGLGLPDTQYF	TGTGCCAGTAGTATAGGACTAGGGCTGCCAGATACGCAGTATTTT
TRBV12-3/TRBV12-4	TRBJ2-1	many	15	TRBD1	CASSFWTGAYNEQFF	TGTGCCAGCAGTTTCTGGACAGGGGCCTACAATGAGCAGTTCTTC
TRBV12-3/TRBV12-4	TRBJ2-1	many	16	NA	CATQPSRADSYNEQFF	TGTGCCACCCAACCCAGCAGAGCCGACTCCTACAATGAGCAGTTCTTC
TRBV20-1	TRBJ2-7	many	14	TRBD2	CSARAGTSLSEQYF	TGCAGTGCTAGAGCCGGGACTAGCCTCTCCGAGCAGTACTTC
TRBV2	TRBJ2-2	few	16	TRBD1	CASKRGTAANTGELFF	TGTGCCAGCAAAAGAGGGACAGCCGCGAACACCGGGGAGCTGTTTTTT
TRBV7-2	TRBJ2-1	many	17	NA	CASSFPLFGGIQNEQFF	TGTGCCAGCAGCTTTCCCCTTTTCGGGGGCATCCAGAATGAGCAGTTCTTC
TRBV10-3	TRBJ2-7	many	12	TRBD1	CATNRDRDEQYF	TGTGCCACCAATCGGGACAGGGACGAGCAGTACTTC
TRBV5-1	TRBJ1-1	NA	15	NA	CASSPNTMMNTEAFF	TGCGCCAGCAGCCCTAACACGATGATGAACACTGAAGCTTTCTTT
TRBV3-1	TRBJ2-7	many	14	NA	CASSRRGLGYEQYF	TGTGCCAGCAGCCGCCGGGGCCTGGGGTACGAGCAGTACTTC
TRBV12-3/TRBV12-4	TRBJ2-6	many	16	TRBD1	CASRPRTGLGANVLTF	TGTGCCAGCAGGCCAAGGACAGGGCTCGGGGCCAACGTCCTGACTTTC
TRBV20-1	TRBJ1-6	many	15	NA	CSARDPGRDNSPLHF	TGCAGTGCTAGAGATCCAGGCAGGGATAATTCACCCCTCCACTTT
TRBV12-5	TRBJ2-1	NA	17	NA	CASGLVVDRSSYNEQFF	TGTGCTAGTGGTTTGGTAGTCGACCGGAGCTCCTACAATGAGCAGTTCTTC
TRBV7-2	TRBJ1-5	few	16	TRBD1	CASSSQGQVDNQPQHF	TGTGCCAGCAGCTCTCAGGGACAGGTTGACAATCAGCCCCAGCATTTT
TRBV7-9	TRBJ1-3	few	16	NA	CASSLSRGLSGNTIYF	TGTGCCAGCAGTTTGAGTAGGGGCCTCTCTGGAAACACCATATATTTT
TRBV5-5	TRBJ1-5	few	15	NA	CASSLAITTNQPQHF	TGTGCCAGCAGCTTGGCAATCACTACAAATCAGCCCCAGCATTTT
TRBV12-3/TRBV12-4	TRBJ2-2	many	14	NA	CASRPGRGYGELFF	TGTGCCAGCAGACCGGGGCGAGGCTACGGGGAGCTGTTTTTT
TRBV20-1	TRBJ2-7	many	14	TRBD2	CSAWWSTSGYEQYF	TGCAGTGCTTGGTGGTCGACTAGCGGATACGAGCAGTACTTC
TRBV5-4	TRBJ2-4	many	15	NA	CASSSHRGAKNIQYF	TGTGCCAGCAGCTCACACCGGGGGGCCAAAAACATTCAGTACTTC
TRBV4-2	TRBJ2-2	many	16	NA	CASSQDRTRAGGELFF	TGTGCCAGCAGCCAAGATCGTACCAGGGCGGGCGGGGAGCTGTTTTTT
TRBV6-5	TRBJ2-3	many	13	NA	CASSRGLLDTQYF	TGTGCCAGCAGCCGAGGACTGCTCGATACGCAGTATTTT
TRBV12-3/TRBV12-4	TRBJ2-1	NA	15	TRBD1	CASRPGQGYYNEQFF	TGTGCCAGCAGGCCGGGACAGGGGTACTACAATGAGCAGTTCTTC
TRBV15	TRBJ2-7	few	16	TRBD1	CATSRDRGTGLDEQYF	TGTGCCACCAGCAGAGATAGAGGGACAGGCCTTGACGAGCAGTACTTC
TRBV6-2/TRBV6-3	TRBJ1-4	many	14	NA	CASRMPGANEKLFF	TGTGCCAGCAGAATGCCGGGGGCTAATGAAAAACTGTTTTTT
TRBV12-3/TRBV12-4	TRBJ1-1	few	17	TRBD1	CASSPGQGFPYNTEAFF	TGTGCCAGCAGTCCAGGACAGGGATTCCCTTATAACACTGAAGCTTTCTTT
TRBV9	TRBJ2-5	many	14	NA	CASSVGGEQETQYF	TGTGCCAGCAGCGTAGGCGGCGAGCAAGAGACCCAGTACTTC
TRBV6-1	TRBJ2-1	many	15	TRBD2	CASSEGGGIPGEQFF	TGTGCCAGCAGTGAAGGCGGGGGGATCCCCGGTGAGCAGTTCTTC
TRBV24-1	TRBJ2-1	few	11	NA	CATSDWGEQFF	TGTGCCACCAGTGACTGGGGGGAGCAGTTCTTC
TRBV12-3/TRBV12-4	TRBJ1-2	NA	11	NA	CASSPGLGYTF	TGTGCCAGCAGCCCCGGACTTGGCTACACCTTC
TRBV4-1	TRBJ2-5	few	14	TRBD2	CASSPGTSWETQYF	TGCGCCAGCAGCCCGGGGACTAGCTGGGAGACCCAGTACTTC
TRBV7-9	TRBJ2-7	many	17	TRBD2	CASSLETSGDSSYEQYF	TGTGCCAGCAGCTTAGAAACTAGCGGCGATAGCTCCTACGAGCAGTACTTC
TRBV7-2	TRBJ2-3	NA	15	NA	CASNHVGWSTDTQYF	TGTGCCAGCAATCATGTCGGGTGGAGCACAGATACGCAGTATTTT
TRBV7-6	TRBJ1-1	many	15	TRBD1	CASRSRQGMNTEAFF	TGTGCCAGCCGATCACGACAGGGGATGAACACTGAAGCTTTCTTT
TRBV5-1	TRBJ2-3	many	16	TRBD2	CASSTGLAGGTDTQYF	TGCGCCAGCAGCACCGGACTAGCGGGGGGCACAGATACGCAGTATTTT
TRBV5-1	TRBJ2-5	NA	18	TRBD1	CASSTDRARKVNRETQYF	TGCGCCAGCAGCACCGACAGGGCTCGGAAGGTGAACCGAGAGACCCAGTACTTC
TRBV12-3/TRBV12-4	TRBJ2-1	few	14	TRBD1	CASSWTGGYNEQFF	TGTGCCAGCAGCTGGACAGGGGGCTACAATGAGCAGTTCTTC
TRBV4-1	TRBJ1-6	few	15	NA	CASSQDWGAGSPLHF	TGCGCCAGCAGCCAAGATTGGGGGGCAGGTTCACCCCTCCACTTT
TRBV12-3/TRBV12-4	TRBJ2-7	few	14	NA	CASSLTQSSNEQYF	TGTGCCAGCAGTTTAACCCAGTCATCAAACGAGCAGTACTTC
TRBV20-1	TRBJ2-5	many	14	TRBD2	CSARGLAGGETQYF	TGCAGTGCTAGGGGACTAGCGGGAGGGGAGACCCAGTACTTC
TRBV20-1	TRBJ1-2	few	14	NA	CSATPPAALSGYTF	TGCAGTGCTACCCCCCCCGCGGCACTGTCGGGCTACACCTTC
TRBV18	TRBJ2-5	NA	13	NA	CASSPQGSENQYF	TGTGCCAGCTCGCCTCAAGGGTCTGAGAACCAGTACTTC
TRBV7-2	TRBJ1-2	NA	13	NA	CASSYGERVGYTF	TGTGCCAGCAGCTACGGGGAGCGGGTTGGCTACACCTTC
TRBV7-9	TRBJ2-7	many	13	NA	CASSPRVSDEQYF	TGTGCCAGCAGCCCAAGGGTTAGTGACGAGCAGTACTTC
TRBV12-3/TRBV12-4	TRBJ2-3	few	11	NA	CASSRQLVKYF	TGTGCCAGCAGTAGACAGTTGGTAAAGTATTTT
TRBV20-1	TRBJ1-4	NA	14	NA	CSAREVGNNEKLFF	TGCAGTGCTAGAGAGGTCGGGAATAATGAAAAACTGTTTTTT
TRBV5-1	TRBJ2-2	many	15	NA	CASSLTGRGTGELFF	TGCGCCAGCAGCTTGACGGGCCGGGGCACCGGGGAGCTGTTTTTT
TRBV3-1	TRBJ2-7	few	14	TRBD1	CASSRGQGGYEQYF	TGTGCCAGCAGCCGGGGACAGGGAGGATACGAGCAGTACTTC
TRBV4-3	TRBJ2-7	NA	16	TRBD2	CASSQVSSGRSYEQYF	TGCGCCAGCAGCCAAGTTTCGAGCGGGAGGTCCTACGAGCAGTACTTC